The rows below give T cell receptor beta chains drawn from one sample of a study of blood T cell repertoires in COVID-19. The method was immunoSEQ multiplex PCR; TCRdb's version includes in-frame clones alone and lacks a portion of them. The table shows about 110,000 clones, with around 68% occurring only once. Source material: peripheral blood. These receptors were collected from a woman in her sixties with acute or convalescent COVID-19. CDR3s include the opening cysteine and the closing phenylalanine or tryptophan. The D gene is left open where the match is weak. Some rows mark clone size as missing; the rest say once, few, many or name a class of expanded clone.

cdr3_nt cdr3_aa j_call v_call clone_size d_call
TGTGCCAGTAGTATACAAGCGGGGGTAACCCCTCCTGAGCAGTTCTTC CASSIQAGVTPPEQFF TRBJ2-1 TRBV19 NA TRBD2
TGTGCCAGCAGTCCCACCGGACAGGGAACGGAGTTCTTC CASSPTGQGTEFF TRBJ2-1 TRBV12-3/TRBV12-4 NA TRBD1
TGCAGTGCTAGTCTGGACCAGGGGCTCACAGATACGCAGTATTTT CSASLDQGLTDTQYF TRBJ2-3 TRBV20-1 once NA
TGTGCCACCAGTGCAGGGGGGCAGCGAGAGACCCAGTACTTC CATSAGGQRETQYF TRBJ2-5 TRBV24-1 NA NA
TGTGCCTGGAGTGTAGGAAGAGGTGGTTCACCCCTCCACTTT CAWSVGRGGSPLHF TRBJ1-6 TRBV30 NA NA
TGTGCCAGCAGCGTATCGCAGTCCCAAGAGACCCAGTACTTC CASSVSQSQETQYF TRBJ2-5 TRBV9 NA NA
TGTGCCAGCAGCCTTTCCCGCCGGGAACCCCCAAGCGGGGAGGGCACCGGGGAGCTGTTTTTT CASSLSRREPPSGEGTGELFF TRBJ2-2 TRBV21-1 NA NA
TGTGCCAGCAGCCGTTCACCGGGACTAGCGGGGGGCTCTAGCTCCTACGAGCAGTACTTC CASSRSPGLAGGSSSYEQYF TRBJ2-7 TRBV9 NA TRBD2
TGTGCCAGCAGCCAAGACAGGGGGGCGGATGGCTACACCTTC CASSQDRGADGYTF TRBJ1-2 TRBV4-2 many TRBD1
TGTGCCACCAGTGATTTAGATGCACAGGGGGCGAGGGAGCAGTACTTC CATSDLDAQGAREQYF TRBJ2-7 TRBV24-1 NA TRBD1
TGTGCCAGTAGTAGAACCGGGACAGGGAGGACTGAAGCTTTCTTT CASSRTGTGRTEAFF TRBJ1-1 TRBV19 NA TRBD1
TGTGCCAGCAGCTTGGCCCCCGACAGGGTATCACGGGAGCAGTTCTTC CASSLAPDRVSREQFF TRBJ2-1 TRBV5-4 NA TRBD1
TGTGCCAGCAGCTCGGACAGGGGGCAAACTGGCTACACCTTC CASSSDRGQTGYTF TRBJ1-2 TRBV13 NA TRBD1